This entry lists 27 T cell receptor beta chains sequenced from one sample in a study of T-cell reconstitution after alpha-beta-depleted transplantation in children. Construction of the TCRbeta library involved unique molecular identifiers. TCRdb passed the PCR reads through MiXCR, listing each CDR3 protein once. Of 220,000 or so distinct CDR3 sequences detected, under 9.5% appear once; the ten largest clones hold approximately 6.3%. This sample comprised PBMCs, mostly from graft donor cells, obtained 180 days after TCRalphabeta/CD19-depleted stem cell transplant. These receptors came from a male patient aged 10 to 17 who had a stem cell transplant for acute lymphoblastic leukemia, so the T cells may come from the graft donor.

This clonotype was recorded at least ten times. The CDR3 here is CASSKGGQGQFF. CDR3 DNA sequence: TGTGCCAGCAGCAAAGGAGGGCAGGGTCAGTTCTTC. V is TRBV7-9 and J is TRBJ2-1, with D possibly TRBD2 on 6 matching bases. Per germline, CDR1 SEHNR and CDR2 FQNEAQ (reference sequence). The V and J ends lost 5 bases and 13 bases respectively, with 15 bases between them. The CDR3 totals 12 residues.

This clonotype was recorded at least ten times. The rearrangement uses TRBV7-9 and TRBJ2-1, with D unresolved. Germline lookup yields CDR1 SEHNR and CDR2 FQNEAQ (reference sequence). Trimming took 3 bases from V and 6 from J, leaving 6 bases between them. The CDR3 runs 12 residues. CDR3 loop: CASSLGSNEQFF. The CDR3 bases are TGTGCCAGCAGCTTGGGGTCCAATGAGCAGTTCTTC.

Points on this clonotype: A much larger clonotype is one base distant, so this may be a read error. Lacking the conserved final phenylalanine or tryptophan, this CDR3 likely reflects a read error. The genes are TRBV28 and TRBJ1-5; 12 bases are a match to TRBD1. Germline lookup yields CDR1 MDHEN and CDR2 SYDVKM. The V gene end was trimmed by 4 bases and the J gene end by 5 bases; junction bases not matched to a gene: 15. This CDR3 is built from 19 residues. The CDR3 sequence: CASSSYSGTGGMGYQPQHV. The CDR3 DNA sequence: TGTGCCAGCAGTTCCTATTCCGGGACAGGGGGCATGGGATATCAGCCCCAGCATGTT.

This clonotype was observed at least ten times. For the CDR3, the DNA is TGCGCCAGCAGCCCGGTGGAGGGGATATCGTCACCCCTCCACTTT. This gives the protein CASSPVEGISSPLHF. The chain is built from TRBV4-1 and TRBJ1-6; D perhaps matches TRBD1 (5 bases). CDR1 is MGHRA, CDR2 YSYEKL, per germline. The CDR3 consists of 15 residues. Trimming stripped 4 bases from V and 10 bases from J, with 17 bases between.

This clonotype was found many times. This chain connects TRBV7-3 to TRBJ2-3; 10 bases are a match to TRBD2. The CDR3 sequence is 15 residues long. Per germline, CDR1 SGHTA and CDR2 FQGTGA. J gave up 6 bases and V 5 bases, and 8 bases lay outside the gene matches. CDR3 residues: CASSPQRGGLDTQYF. As DNA, the CDR3 is TGTGCCAGCAGCCCCCAGCGGGGGGGCCTGGATACGCAGTATTTT.

This clonotype was counted ten times or more. This chain connects TRBV3-1 to TRBJ1-3; no definite D call. The CDR3 extends over 15 amino acids. Between the trimmed V and J ends, which lost 2 bases and 0 bases, there was a span of 8 bases. Germline loops: CDR1 LGHDT, CDR2 YNNKEL (reference sequence). The CDR3 DNA follows: TGTGCCAGCAGCCAAATCTTGAGCTCTGGAAACACCATATATTTT. Protein sequence: CASSQILSSGNTIYF. Full variable domain (outside the CDR3, taken from reference TRBV3-1 and TRBJ1-3): DTAVSQTPKYLVTQMGNDKSIKCEQNLGHDTMYWYKQDSKKFLKIMFSYNNKELIINETVPNRFSPKSPDKAHLNLHINSLELGDSAVYFCASSQILSSGNTIYFGEGSWLTVV.

This clonotype was observed at least ten times. This chain connects TRBV9 to TRBJ1-1, with a weak D call TRBD1 (5 bases). The germline CDR1 and CDR2 sequences are SGDLS and YYNGEE. Trimming pared 0 bases from V and 3 bases from J, leaving 6 bases between. The CDR3 consists of 13 residues. The CDR3 DNA follows: TGTGCCAGCAGCGTAGGGGGGTACACTGAAGCTTTCTTT. This encodes CASSVGGYTEAFF.

There are many counts of this clonotype. This chain uses TRBV12-3 or TRBV12-4 with TRBJ1-6, with D perhaps TRBD1 (5 bases). The CDR3 spans 14 residues. The ends were cut back, 0 bases at V and 7 bases at J, with 7 bases in the middle. The CDR3 DNA reads as TGTGCCAGCAGTTTAGCCAGGGTGAATTCACCCCTCCACTTT. Translating it yields CASSLARVNSPLHF.

Ten or more counts support this clonotype. This chain uses TRBV11-2 with TRBJ1-1, with D tentatively TRBD1 (6 bases). Germline assignment: CDR1 SGHAT and CDR2 FQNNGV. The CDR3 is 20 amino acids. Trimming cost V 3 bases and J 0 bases, with 26 bases left between them. Here the CDR3 reads CASSFVTNRVRSGMNTEAFF. Here the CDR3 DNA reads TGTGCCAGCAGCTTCGTCACTAACAGGGTGCGCTCTGGGATGAACACTGAAGCTTTCTTT.

This clonotype was seen at least ten times. The rearrangement joins TRBV6-1 to TRBJ2-1, with D unclear. Germline-derived CDR1 and CDR2 are MNHNS and SASEGT. This CDR3 is built from 13 residues. Trimming took 6 bases from V and 2 from J, leaving 8 bases between them. As DNA, the CDR3 is TGTGCCAGCAGGACTGGGACCTACAATGAGCAGTTCTTC. Translation gives CASRTGTYNEQFF.

This clonotype was recorded at least ten times. The CDR3 loop reads CASSSLAGTDTQYF. CDR3 DNA: TGCGCCAGCAGCTCACTAGCGGGGACAGATACGCAGTATTTT. The chain links TRBV4-3 to TRBJ2-3; TRBD2 matches 10 bases. The CDR3 has 14 residues. V shed 5 bases, J shed 3 bases, and the junction held 2 bases outside the gene matches. Per the germline V gene, CDR1 is LGHNA and CDR2 is YSLEER.

This clonotype came up many times. This rearrangement joins TRBV20-1 to TRBJ1-5, with D hard to call. Germline CDR1 DFQATT, CDR2 SNEGSKA (reference sequence). V dropped 5 bases and J dropped 7 bases, with 21 bases sitting between them. The CDR3 has 15 residues. CDR3 sequence (DNA): TGCAGTGCTGTTTTCCATGACCTAAACGGACAGCCCCAGCATTTT. Translating gives CSAVFHDLNGQPQHF.

This clonotype is medium-sized in the sample. At one of its ends the junction is not consistent with the germline gene, which may arise from a read error. The chain uses TRBV28 and TRBJ1-6; D unclear. This CDR3 comprises 11 residues. CDR1 and CDR2 from the germline V gene are MDHEN and SYDVKM. The CDR3 DNA sequence: TGTGCCAGCAGCACTGGACCCCTTGGGGTCTTT. This codes for CASSTGPLGVF.

This clonotype was found many times. The chain employs TRBV12-3 or TRBV12-4 and TRBJ2-1, with D tentatively TRBD2 (6 bases). Trimming pared 7 bases from V and 8 bases from J, leaving 15 bases between. CDR3 length: 13 residues. The CDR3 reads CASTFRDSDEQFF. Written as DNA, the CDR3 is TGTGCCAGCACCTTCCGGGACTCGGATGAGCAGTTCTTC.

Many counts were recorded for this clonotype. The chain links TRBV20-1 to TRBJ1-2; possible D gene TRBD1, 5 bases. The CDR3 is made up of 14 amino acids. Germline V CDR1 and CDR2: DFQATT, SNEGSKA (reference sequence). The V gene lost 3 bases and the J gene lost 0 bases, with 11 bases spanning the gap. The chain's CDR3 is CSASGTAANYGYTF. The DNA for the CDR3 is TGCAGTGCTAGTGGGACTGCGGCTAACTATGGCTACACCTTC.

CDR3 region: CASCRFSGTQTPDTQYF. The CDR3 DNA sequence: TGTGCCTCCTGCCGATTCTCCGGGACCCAAACGCCAGATACGCAGTATTTT. The chain employs TRBV3-1 and TRBJ2-3; possibly TRBD1 or TRBD2 for D (5 bases each). Germline V CDR1 and CDR2: LGHDT, YNNKEL (reference sequence). The CDR3 contains 17 residues. The germline V and J ends were trimmed by 11 bases and 4 bases, with 28 bases remaining between them.

The sample holds many counts of this clonotype. J is TRBJ2-1 and V is TRBV6-4, with 11 bases identical to TRBD2. Germline values: CDR1 MRHNA, CDR2 SNTAGT. The V segment lost 2 bases and the J segment 6 bases; nucleotides outside the gene matches: 6. This CDR3 comprises 16 residues. CDR3 amino acids: CASSDPVAGGGNEQFF. For the CDR3, the DNA is TGTGCCAGCAGTGACCCAGTAGCGGGAGGGGGCAATGAGCAGTTCTTC.

V usage is TRBV5-4 and J usage is TRBJ2-7, with 8 positions matching TRBD2. V was pared by 4 bases and J by 7 bases, with 7 bases of the junction left unmatched. Germline V gene data show CDR1 as SGHNT and CDR2 as YYREEE (reference sequence). The CDR3 sequence is 13 residues long. CDR3 coding DNA: TGTGCCAGCAGCGTTAGCGGGGCGGGAGAGCAGTACTTC. It is translated as CASSVSGAGEQYF.

This clonotype was picked up many times. The chain employs TRBV7-2 and TRBJ2-7; TRBD1 matches at 8 bases. The CDR3 covers 15 residues. Germline V gene data show CDR1 as SGHTA and CDR2 as FQGNSA. With 6 bases clipped from V and 0 bases from J, the junction kept 7 bases outside the gene matches. The CDR3 sequence: CASSSGQGSSYEQYF. CDR3 nucleotides: TGTGCCAGCAGTTCCGGACAGGGAAGCTCCTACGAGCAGTACTTC.

Many counts were recorded for this clonotype. J is TRBJ2-3 and V is TRBV20-1; D is unclear. Trimming cost V 0 bases and J 4 bases, with 14 bases left between them. CDR1 is DFQATT and CDR2 is SNEGSKA in the germline V gene (reference sequence). This CDR3 is 15 amino acids long. The CDR3 here is CSAREARSTSDTQYF. The CDR3, as DNA: TGCAGTGCTAGAGAGGCCAGATCAACTTCAGATACGCAGTATTTT.

This clonotype was recorded many times. This chain uses TRBV7-9 with TRBJ2-7; 9 positions agree with TRBD1. J gave up 4 bases and V 5 bases, and 6 bases lay outside the gene matches. The CDR3 contains 14 residues. Germline-derived CDR1 and CDR2 are SEHNR and FQNEAQ (reference sequence). The CDR3 nucleotides are TGTGCCAGCAGCGGCCTAGGACAGGGGTACGAGCAGTACTTC. It codes for CASSGLGQGYEQYF.

This clonotype has at least ten counts. This chain connects TRBV12-3 or TRBV12-4 to TRBJ2-5; weak D call: TRBD2 (7 bases). This CDR3 region has 18 residues. With 1 base removed from V and 5 bases from J, the gap between germline ends came to 23 bases. This chain's CDR3 is CASSLGRTGLAVAETQYF. The CDR3 region has the DNA TGTGCCAGCAGTTTAGGCCGAACAGGGCTAGCGGTGGCGGAGACCCAGTACTTC.

This clonotype has just a few counts. V and J are TRBV20-1 and TRBJ2-7, with D perhaps matching TRBD2 (6 bases). The CDR3 sequence is 13 residues long. The V end lost 4 bases, the J end lost 7 bases, and 17 bases lay between the germline ends. The germline CDR1 and CDR2 sequences are DFQATT and SNEGSKA (reference sequence). CDR3 nucleotide sequence: TGCAGTGCTAACCTGAACCTAGCGAGAGAGCAGTACTTC. Amino acids: CSANLNLAREQYF.

This clonotype has just one count. This clone may be a read error of a much larger clone one base away. V and J are TRBV25-1 and TRBJ2-3; D is uncertain. The CDR3 has 14 residues. The V end lost 4 bases, the J end lost 6 bases, and 14 bases lay between the germline ends. Germline CDR1 reads MGHDK; CDR2 reads SYGVNS. CDR3 residues: CASSGLLAWDTQYF. In nucleotides, the CDR3 is TGTGCCAGCAGTGGTCTCCTGGCGTGGGATACGCAGTATTTT. The complete variable domain, with remaining parts taken from reference TRBV25-1 and TRBJ2-3, reads EADIYQTPRYLVIGTGKKITLECSQTMGHDKMYWYQQDPGMELHLIHYSYGVNSTEKGDLSSESTVSRIRTEHFPLTLESARPSHTSQYLCASSGLLAWDTQYFGPGTRLTVL.

At least ten counts were recorded for this clonotype. V usage is TRBV6-5 and J usage is TRBJ2-7, with D tentatively TRBD2 (6 bases). In germline, CDR1 is MNHEY, CDR2 SVGAGI. CDR3 length equals 15 residues. Trimming shortened V by 5 bases and J by 1 base, and 15 bases separated the two germline ends. The CDR3 reads CASSPDWRGSYEQYF. CDR3 coding DNA: TGTGCCAGCAGTCCCGACTGGCGGGGTTCCTACGAGCAGTACTTC.

This clonotype was seen ten or more times. The CDR3 here is CASSLELSLTEAFF. The CDR3 coding sequence is TGTGCCAGCAGCTTGGAGCTCAGTCTCACTGAAGCTTTCTTT. This chain uses TRBV7-8 with TRBJ1-1; D not certain. The CDR3 has 14 residues. Germline V gives CDR1 SGHVS, CDR2 FQNEAQ. V lost 3 bases to trimming and J lost 4 bases, with 12 bases between them. The variable domain in full, with the rest retrieved from reference TRBV7-8 and TRBJ1-1, is GAGVSQSPRYKVAKRGQDVALRCDPISGHVSLFWYQQALGQGPEFLTYFQNEAQLDKSGLPSDRFFAERPEGSVSTLKIQRTQQEDSAVYLCASSLELSLTEAFFGQGTRLTVV.

In its sample, this clonotype was seen many times. The chain combines TRBV28 with TRBJ1-2; D is ambiguous. Germline V lookup: CDR1 MDHEN, CDR2 SYDVKM. The CDR3 is 16 amino acids. Trimming shortened V by 4 bases and J by 4 bases, and 19 bases separated the two germline ends. The CDR3 sequence: CASSSATVEGLYGYTF. The CDR3 coding sequence is TGTGCCAGCAGTTCCGCCACAGTAGAAGGTCTCTATGGCTACACCTTC.